This T cell receptor beta chain was documented in a study of read filtering for tumor transcriptome and immune sequencing. Study overall: 8 patients were R-ISS I, roughly 17 were R-ISS II, 6 or 7 were R-ISS III. TCR-mapped reads were about 3.5 to 11 million with IR-seq versus roughly 80 to 1,300 with RNA-seq.

The CDR3 consists of 15 residues. V was pared by 3 bases and J by 3 bases, with 3 bases of the junction left unmatched. Germline-derived CDR1 and CDR2 are LNHDA and SQIVND (reference sequence). This library used about 360 ng RNA and molecular barcoded adaptors spanning alpha/delta and beta/gamma chains. MiXCR, applied by TCRdb to the reads, yields one record per CDR3 protein. The top ten clones hold less than 45% of a sample with about 50,000 distinct CDR3 sequences, about 20% of them seen once. In its sample, this clonotype was seen many times. Its antigen is unidentified. Whole-study findings and limits: Correlation between methods rose after single-read clonotypes were removed. Compared with RNA-seq, IR-seq gave much higher clonotype depth and reliability.

This chain joins TRBV19 and TRBJ2-3, with 10 nucleotides matching TRBD2. Source material: a population of CD138-negative cells sorted from bone marrow. The sequence was obtained from a donor aged 40 or over with multiple myeloma. The CDR3 region is CASSMLAGVTDTQYF. CDR3 DNA: TGTGCCAGTAGTATGCTAGCGGGAGTTACAGATACGCAGTATTTT.